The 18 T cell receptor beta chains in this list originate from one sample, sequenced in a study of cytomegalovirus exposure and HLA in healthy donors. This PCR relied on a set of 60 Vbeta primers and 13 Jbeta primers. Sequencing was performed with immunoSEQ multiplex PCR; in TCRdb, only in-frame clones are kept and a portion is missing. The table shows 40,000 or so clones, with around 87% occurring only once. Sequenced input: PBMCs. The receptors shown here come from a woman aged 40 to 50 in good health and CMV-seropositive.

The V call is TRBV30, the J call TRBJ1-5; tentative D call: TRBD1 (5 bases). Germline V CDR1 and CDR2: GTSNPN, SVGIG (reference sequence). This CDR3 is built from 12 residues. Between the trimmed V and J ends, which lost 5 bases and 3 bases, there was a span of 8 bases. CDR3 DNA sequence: TGTGCCTGGGGGGGGAACAATCAGCCCCAGCATTTT. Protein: CAWGGNNQPQHF.

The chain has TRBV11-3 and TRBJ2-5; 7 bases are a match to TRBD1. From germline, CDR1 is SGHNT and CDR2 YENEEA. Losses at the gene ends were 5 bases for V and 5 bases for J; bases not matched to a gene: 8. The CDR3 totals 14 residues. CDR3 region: CASSKQGLRETQYF. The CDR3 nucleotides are TGTGCCAGCAGCAAACAGGGGTTACGGGAGACCCAGTACTTC.

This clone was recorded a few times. The CDR3 protein is CASSSTGLGNTIYF. The CDR3 region has the DNA TGTGCCAGCAGCTCAACGGGTCTTGGGAACACCATATATTTT. V and J are TRBV7-9 and TRBJ1-3, with D uncertain. Trimming shortened V by 4 bases and J by 7 bases, and 14 bases separated the two germline ends. Germline V lookup: CDR1 SEHNR, CDR2 FQNEAQ (reference sequence). This CDR3 spans 14 amino acids. Full variable domain (outside the CDR3, taken from reference TRBV7-9 and TRBJ1-3): DTGVSQNPRHKITKRGQNVTFRCDPISEHNRLYWYRQTLGQGPEFLTYFQNEAQLEKSRLLSDRFSAERPKGSFSTLEIQRTEQGDSAMYLCASSSTGLGNTIYFGEGSWLTVV.

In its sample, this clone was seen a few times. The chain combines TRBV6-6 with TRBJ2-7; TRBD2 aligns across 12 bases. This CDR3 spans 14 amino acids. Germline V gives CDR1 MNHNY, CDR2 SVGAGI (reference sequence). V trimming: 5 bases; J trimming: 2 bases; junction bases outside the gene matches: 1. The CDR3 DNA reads TGTGCCAGCAGTAGACTAGCGGGGGCCTACGAGCAGTACTTC. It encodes CASSRLAGAYEQYF.

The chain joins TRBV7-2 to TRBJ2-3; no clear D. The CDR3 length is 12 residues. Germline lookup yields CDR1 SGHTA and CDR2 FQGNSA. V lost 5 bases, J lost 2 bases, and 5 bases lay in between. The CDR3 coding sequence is TGTGCCAGCAGCGCCTACACAGATACGCAGTATTTT. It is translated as CASSAYTDTQYF.

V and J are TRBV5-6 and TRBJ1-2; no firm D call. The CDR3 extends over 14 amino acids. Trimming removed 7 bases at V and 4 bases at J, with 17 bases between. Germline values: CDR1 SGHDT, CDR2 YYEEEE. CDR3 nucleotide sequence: TGTGCCAGCGACAAAGAGTTAGGAACCTATGGCTACACCTTC. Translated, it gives CASDKELGTYGYTF.

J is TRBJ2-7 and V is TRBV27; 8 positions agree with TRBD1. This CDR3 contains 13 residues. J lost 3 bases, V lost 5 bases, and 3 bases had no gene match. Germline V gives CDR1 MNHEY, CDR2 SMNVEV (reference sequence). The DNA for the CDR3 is TGTGCCAGCAGTCAGGGGGCGGGCTACGAGCAGTACTTC. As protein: CASSQGAGYEQYF.

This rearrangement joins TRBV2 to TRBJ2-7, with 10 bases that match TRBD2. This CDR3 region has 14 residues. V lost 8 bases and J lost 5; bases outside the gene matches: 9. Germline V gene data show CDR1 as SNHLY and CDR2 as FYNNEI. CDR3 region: CASLKREGLHEQYF. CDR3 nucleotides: TGTGCCAGCCTCAAGCGGGAGGGTCTCCACGAGCAGTACTTC.

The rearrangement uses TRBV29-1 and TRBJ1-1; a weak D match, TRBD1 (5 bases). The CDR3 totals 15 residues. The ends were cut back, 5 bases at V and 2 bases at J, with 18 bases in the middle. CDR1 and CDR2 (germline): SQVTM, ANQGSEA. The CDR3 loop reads CSVFARGGANTEAFF. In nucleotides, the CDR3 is TGCAGCGTTTTTGCCCGGGGAGGGGCCAACACTGAAGCTTTCTTT.

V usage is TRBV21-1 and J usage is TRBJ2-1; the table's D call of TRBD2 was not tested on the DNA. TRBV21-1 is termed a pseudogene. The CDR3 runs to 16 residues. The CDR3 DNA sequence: TGTGCCAGCAGCAAAGGGCGGGAGGGCATTGACAATGAGCAGTTCTTC. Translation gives CASSKGREGIDNEQFF.

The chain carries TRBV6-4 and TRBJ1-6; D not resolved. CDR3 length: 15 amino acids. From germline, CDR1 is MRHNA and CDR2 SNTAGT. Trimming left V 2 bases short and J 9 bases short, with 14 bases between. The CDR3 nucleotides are TGTGCCAGCAGTGACGCGGCCCAAGGTAGTTCACCCCTCCACTTT. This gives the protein CASSDAAQGSSPLHF.

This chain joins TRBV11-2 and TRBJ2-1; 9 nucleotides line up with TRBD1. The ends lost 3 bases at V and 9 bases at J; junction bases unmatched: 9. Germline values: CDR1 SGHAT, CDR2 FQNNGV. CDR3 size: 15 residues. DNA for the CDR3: TGTGCCAGCAGCTTTGGGGGACAGGGAATATGTGAGCAGTTCTTC. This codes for CASSFGGQGICEQFF.

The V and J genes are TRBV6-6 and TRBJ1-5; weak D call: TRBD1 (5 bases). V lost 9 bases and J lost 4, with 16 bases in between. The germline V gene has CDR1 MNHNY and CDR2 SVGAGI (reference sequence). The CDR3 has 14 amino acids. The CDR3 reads CARHTGLQNQPQHF. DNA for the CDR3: TGTGCCAGGCATACGGGACTTCAAAATCAGCCCCAGCATTTT.

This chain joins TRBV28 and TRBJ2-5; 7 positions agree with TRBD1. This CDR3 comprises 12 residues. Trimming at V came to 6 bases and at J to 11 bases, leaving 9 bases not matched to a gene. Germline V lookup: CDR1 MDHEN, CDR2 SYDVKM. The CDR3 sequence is CASSGQVWEQYF. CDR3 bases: TGTGCCAGCAGCGGACAGGTGTGGGAGCAGTACTTC.

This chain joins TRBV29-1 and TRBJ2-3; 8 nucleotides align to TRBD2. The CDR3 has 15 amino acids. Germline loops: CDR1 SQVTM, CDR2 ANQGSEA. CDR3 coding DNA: TGCAGTGCCACCCTCAGCGGGGGAAGCACAGATACGCAGTATTTT. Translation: CSATLSGGSTDTQYF.

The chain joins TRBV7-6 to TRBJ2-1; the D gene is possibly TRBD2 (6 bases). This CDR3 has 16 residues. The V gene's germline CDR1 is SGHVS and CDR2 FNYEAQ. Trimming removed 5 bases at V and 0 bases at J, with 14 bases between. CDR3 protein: CASSPSGYRSYNEQFF. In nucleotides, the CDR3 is TGTGCCAGCAGCCCCAGCGGGTACCGCTCCTACAATGAGCAGTTCTTC.

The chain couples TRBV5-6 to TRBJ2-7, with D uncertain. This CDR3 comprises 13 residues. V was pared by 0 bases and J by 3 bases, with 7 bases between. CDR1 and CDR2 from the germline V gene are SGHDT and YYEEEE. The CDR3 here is CASSLGFNYEQYF. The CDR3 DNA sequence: TGTGCCAGCAGCTTGGGTTTCAACTACGAGCAGTACTTC. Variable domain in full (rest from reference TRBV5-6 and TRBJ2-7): DAGVTQSPTHLIKTRGQQVTLRCSPKSGHDTVSWYQQALGQGPQFIFQYYEEEERQRGNFPDRFSGHQFPNYSSELNVNALLLGDSALYLCASSLGFNYEQYFGPGTRLTVT.

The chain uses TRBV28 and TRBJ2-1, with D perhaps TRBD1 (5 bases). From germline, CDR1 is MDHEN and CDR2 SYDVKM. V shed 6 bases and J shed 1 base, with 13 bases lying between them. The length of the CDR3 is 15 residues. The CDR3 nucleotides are TGTGCCAGCAGGGGGTGGGGCCTGTCCTACAATGAGCAGTTCTTC. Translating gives CASRGWGLSYNEQFF.